This paragraph reports one T cell receptor beta chain. The entry originates in a study of blood T cell repertoires in COVID-19. Study overall: The origin of the acute and convalescent COVID-19 samples was the United States, Italy and Spain.

Some clones are missing from TCRdb's copy, which holds only in-frame ones; the method was immunoSEQ multiplex PCR. The data contain about 140,000 clones, approximately 80% of them seen just once; the ten biggest clones take up 4.5% to 5%. Sequences were obtained from peripheral blood. The receptor's source is a woman older than 75 with active or convalescent COVID-19.

Here the CDR3 reads CASSGGGRYEQYF. CDR3 bases: TGTGCCAGCAGCGGGGGAGGAAGATACGAGCAGTACTTC. The gene calls are TRBV7-2 and TRBJ2-7; a possible D gene is TRBD2 (6 bases). Germline CDR1 reads SGHTA; CDR2 reads FQGNSA. CDR3 length equals 13 residues. Trimming shortened V by 5 bases and J by 4 bases, and 12 bases separated the two germline ends.